This is a list of T cell receptor beta chains from one sample in a study of blood T cell repertoires in COVID-19. TCRdb keeps only in-frame clones here, not all; method: immunoSEQ multiplex PCR. This sample has approximately 38,000 clones, with 85% to 90% found just once. The sequenced sample consisted of peripheral blood. The receptors were sampled from a man between 50 and 59 years old with active or convalescent COVID-19. Each CDR3 is given with its conserved first and last residue. The D gene is left open where the match is weak. Clone size appears in some rows only: once, few, many, or a class for an expanded clone.

TRBV25-1	NA	TRBJ1-2	NA	TGTGCCAGCAGCCGACGAGGATCTATGGGCTACACCTTC	CASSRRGSMGYTF
TRBV28	NA	TRBJ1-1	NA	TGTGCCAGCAGAGGGGGATGGAACACTGAAGCTTTCTTT	CASRGGWNTEAFF
TRBV28	NA	TRBJ2-1	TRBD2	TGTGCCAGCGGACTAGCGAACAATGAGCAGTTCTTC	CASGLANNEQFF
TRBV5-4	NA	TRBJ2-1	TRBD1	TGTGCCAGCAGTTTGACCGGCAGGGGGCAGGTCAATGAGCAGTTCTTC	CASSLTGRGQVNEQFF
TRBV28	once	TRBJ2-1	NA	TGTGCCAGCAGTCTCGGGGGTTATGAGCAGTTCTTC	CASSLGGYEQFF
TRBV3-1/TRBV3-2	NA	TRBJ1-2	TRBD1	TGTGCCAGCAGCCAGCCGGGACAGGGGTATTATGGCTACACCTTC	CASSQPGQGYYGYTF
TRBV7-9	NA	TRBJ1-2	TRBD1	TGTGCCAGCAGCGCCACAGGGGATGGCTACACCTTC	CASSATGDGYTF
TRBV18	NA	TRBJ1-5	NA	TGTGCCAGCTCACCACAGAGGGAGCAGCCCCAGCATTTT	CASSPQREQPQHF
TRBV5-1	NA	TRBJ1-6	TRBD1	TGCGCCAGCAGCCCTGGACAGGGTTGGGATTCACCCCTCCACTTT	CASSPGQGWDSPLHF
TRBV28	NA	TRBJ1-2	TRBD1	TGTGCCAGCAGTTTAAGGACAGGGTACGGCTACACCTTC	CASSLRTGYGYTF
TRBV9	NA	TRBJ2-3	TRBD2	TGTGCCAGCAGCGCCCTAAGCGGGAGGGCGGCAGATACGCAGTATTTT	CASSALSGRAADTQYF
TRBV2	NA	TRBJ1-2	NA	TGTGCCAGCAGTCCTCTAGAGGGATTCTATGGCTACACCTTC	CASSPLEGFYGYTF
TRBV18	NA	TRBJ2-2	NA	TGTGCCAGCTCACCACCAACGGGAGTCACCGGGGAGCTGTTTTTT	CASSPPTGVTGELFF
TRBV5-1	NA	TRBJ2-1	TRBD2	TGCGCCAGCAGCTTGGAGTCTAGCGGGAGTGGGGAGCAGTTCTTC	CASSLESSGSGEQFF
TRBV19	NA	TRBJ1-5	NA	TGTGCCAGTAGTCCCGCCTACAGAAATCAGCCCCAGCATTTT	CASSPAYRNQPQHF
TRBV7-3	once	TRBJ2-1	TRBD2	TGTGCCAGCAGCCCCCTGAGCGGGAGGGCAAATGAGCAGTTCTTC	CASSPLSGRANEQFF
TRBV27	NA	TRBJ2-5	NA	TGTGCCAGCAGCGCTAGCCGGGAGACCCAGTACTTC	CASSASRETQYF
TRBV3-1/TRBV3-2	NA	TRBJ2-5	TRBD2	TGTGCCGCAGGAACTAGCGGGCAAGAGACCCAGTACTTC	CAAGTSGQETQYF
TRBV7-2	few	TRBJ1-1	NA	TGTGCCAGCAGCTTAGAAGGGGCTACCAACACTGAAGCTTTCTTT	CASSLEGATNTEAFF
TRBV5-1	NA	TRBJ1-1	TRBD1	TGCGCCAGCAGCATGGAAGGACAGGCTGTCACTGAAGCTTTCTTT	CASSMEGQAVTEAFF
TRBV5-1	once	TRBJ2-2	TRBD2	TGCGCCAGCAGCTTGGCCGCGGGGGATGACACCGGGGAGCTGTTTTTT	CASSLAAGDDTGELFF
TRBV2	NA	TRBJ1-4	NA	TGTGCCAGCAGCTACTTGTCTAATGAAAAACTGTTTTTT	CASSYLSNEKLFF
TRBV5-1	NA	TRBJ2-2	TRBD1	TGCGCCAGCAGCTTCATGCCTCGACAGGGGGGGAACACCGGGGAGCTGTTTTTT	CASSFMPRQGGNTGELFF
TRBV7-2	NA	TRBJ1-2	NA	TGTGCCAGCAGCCCAATGACGGGAAACTATGGCTACACCTTC	CASSPMTGNYGYTF
TRBV4-1	NA	TRBJ1-6	TRBD1	TGCGCCAGCAGCCGCCGGGACAGGGGTTTGATGTATAATTCACCCCTCCACTTT	CASSRRDRGLMYNSPLHF
TRBV18	once	TRBJ2-7	NA	TGTGCCAGCTCACCACCGGTAGGACTCGCATCGGGCGAGCAGTACTTC	CASSPPVGLASGEQYF
TRBV30	NA	TRBJ1-1	TRBD1	TGTGCCTGGAGTGTACAGGGGGCGCCGGCTGAAGCTTTCTTT	CAWSVQGAPAEAFF